The rows below give T cell receptor beta chains drawn from one sample of a study of blood T cells in healthy people across ages. MiXCR, run by TCRdb on the 5' RACE reads, gives a single entry per CDR3 protein. This sample has about 640,000 distinct CDR3 sequences; 45% to 65% occur once, and the top ten carry roughly 34%. Source material: blood. These receptors all stem from a man aged 55 to 70 in good health. The CDR3 runs from the conserved cysteine through the conserved F or W. Each record gives: D gene, J gene, clone size, V gene, CDR3 DNA, CDR3 protein. The D gene is left open where the match is weak. Rows give clone size only sometimes, using once, few, many, or a class for an expanded clone.

. TRBJ2-5 . TRBV7-2 TGTGCCAGCAGCTTCGTCACAAAAGAGACCCAGTACTTC CASSFVTKETQYF
. TRBJ1-6 few TRBV12-3/TRBV12-4 TGTGCCAGCAGCCACCCGGGACTCCCTGGGTCACCCCTCCACTTT CASSHPGLPGSPLHF
. TRBJ1-1 . TRBV29-1 TGCAGCGTTTCCGAGCTCCTTCGGAACACTGAAGCTTTCTTT CSVSELLRNTEAFF
TRBD1 TRBJ1-4 . TRBV7-2 TGTGCCAGCAGCATCGACAGGGGGCGCAGTGAAAAACTGTTTTTT CASSIDRGRSEKLFF
. TRBJ2-5 . TRBV3-1 TGTGCCAGCAGCCAAGCGTTACTAGCTACTGAGACCCAGTACTTC CASSQALLATETQYF
. TRBJ1-4 . TRBV20-1 TGCAGTGCTAGTCCCTCGGGTGAAAAACTGTTTTTT CSASPSGEKLFF
TRBD2 TRBJ2-5 . TRBV7-2 TGTGCCAGCAGCTCCGCCGGGACTAGCGGGGCCCGCCAAGAGACCCCGTACTTC CASSSAGTSGARQETPYF
. TRBJ2-4 once TRBV5-1 TGCGCCAGCAGCCCTGTCCCCATTGAGTACTTC CASSPVPIEYF
TRBD2 TRBJ2-7 . TRBV4-1 TGCGCCAACAGCCAAGAGGGACTAGCCGCCTACGAGCAGTACTTC CANSQEGLAAYEQYF
. TRBJ1-3 many TRBV7-9 TGTGCCAGCAGCTTAGATTCAGGTCCCTCTGGAAACACCATATATTTT CASSLDSGPSGNTIYF
TRBD2 TRBJ2-1 . TRBV4-1 TGCGCCAGCAGCCACCGTGACGGGGGGTCTCCGTACAATGAGCAGTTCTTC CASSHRDGGSPYNEQFF
. TRBJ2-1 few TRBV20-1 TGCAGTGCTAGTGGCGGGGGCGGGCGCGATGAGCAGTTCTTC CSASGGGGRDEQFF
TRBD2 TRBJ2-1 . TRBV4-2 TGTGCCAGCAGCCAAGGGAACGGGAGGGAGAGTGAGCAGTTCTTC CASSQGNGRESEQFF
. TRBJ2-5 . TRBV7-9 TGTGCCAGCAGCTTAATACCCCGAGATGAGCAGTACTTC CASSLIPRDEQYF
. TRBJ1-1 . TRBV10-1 TGCGCCAGCAGTGACTGGGCCTCCAGGGACACTGAAGCTTTCTTT CASSDWASRDTEAFF
TRBD1 TRBJ2-4 . TRBV6-1 TGTGCCAGCAGCGCCGGGACAGGACTAGCCAAAAACATTCAGTACTTC CASSAGTGLAKNIQYF
. TRBJ2-7 . TRBV6-2/TRBV6-3 TGTGCCAGCAGTTACCTATCCCTCAGGAGTTCCTACGAGCAGTACTTC CASSYLSLRSSYEQYF
TRBD1 TRBJ1-2 . TRBV5-1 TGCGCCAGCAGCTTCGGGACAGGGGGCAACTATGGCTACACCTTC CASSFGTGGNYGYTF
. TRBJ1-5 . TRBV6-1 TGTGCCAGCAGGGCGGGGACCAACCCCCGGAGGAGTCAGCCCCAGCATTTT CASRAGTNPRRSQPQHF
. TRBJ2-1 . TRBV4-2 TGTGCCAGCAGCCAAGCTGGCCCTAGGGGCAATGAGCAGTTCTTC CASSQAGPRGNEQFF
. TRBJ2-7 . TRBV12-3/TRBV12-4 TGTGCCAGCAGTTTAGATGCGGCTCGGTTCGAGCAGTACTTC CASSLDAARFEQYF
TRBD2 TRBJ2-1 . TRBV12-3/TRBV12-4 TGTGCCAGCAGGTGGGGGGGGAGGTCCAATGAGCAGTTCTTC CASRWGGRSNEQFF
. TRBJ2-6 once TRBV10-3 TGTGCCATCAGTGAGGGGAGGGGGACTACCCCCTCTGGGGCCAACGTCCTGACTTTC CAISEGRGTTPSGANVLTF
. TRBJ2-5 . TRBV15 TGTGCCACCAGCCCTCAGGGGGGTAACGGGGAGACCCAGTACTTC CATSPQGGNGETQYF
. TRBJ1-1 . TRBV6-1 TGTGCCAGCAGTGAGCAAGGGGGGGACACTGAAGCTTTCTTT CASSEQGGDTEAFF
TRBD1 TRBJ1-4 . TRBV7-8 TGTGCCAGCAGCTGGGACAGGGAAGGGGCCACTAATGAAAAACTGTTTTTT CASSWDREGATNEKLFF
. TRBJ2-3 . TRBV5-1 TGCGCCAGCAGCCCCGGGGAAATCACAGATACGCAGTATTTT CASSPGEITDTQYF
. TRBJ1-1 . TRBV5-1 TGCGCCAGCAGCTTGCATGGGGGCACTGAAGCTTTCTTT CASSLHGGTEAFF
TRBD1 TRBJ2-3 . TRBV5-1 TGCGCCAGCAGCAACCGACAGGGTAGCACAGATACGCAGTATTTT CASSNRQGSTDTQYF
. TRBJ1-1 . TRBV10-3 TGTGCCATCAGTGAGTCCGGGAGGAACACTGAAGCTTTCTTT CAISESGRNTEAFF
. TRBJ2-3 . TRBV10-2 TGCGCCAGCAAGGGGCTAGAAGCTAGCACAGATACGCAGTATTTT CASKGLEASTDTQYF
. TRBJ1-2 . TRBV29-1 TGCAGCGTCGAACCGCGGAGCGGCTACACCTTC CSVEPRSGYTF
. TRBJ2-4 . TRBV12-3/TRBV12-4 TGTGCCAGCAGTTTAGAGGGTCTAGCCAAAAACATTCAGTACTTC CASSLEGLAKNIQYF
. TRBJ2-7 . TRBV11-2 TGTGCCAGCAGCTTATCAGGTTACAATGAGCAGTACTTC CASSLSGYNEQYF
. TRBJ2-1 . TRBV27 TGTGCCAGCAGACCCCTGGGAGACAGGATCCATGAGCAGTTCTTC CASRPLGDRIHEQFF
. TRBJ2-6 . TRBV6-6 TGTGCCAGCACCCAAACAGGTCGCTCTGGGGCCAACGTCCTGACTTTC CASTQTGRSGANVLTF
. TRBJ2-7 few TRBV20-1 TGCAGTGCTAGAGGCAGGAGAGCTTACGAGCAGTACTTC CSARGRRAYEQYF
. TRBJ1-6 . TRBV5-1 TGCGCCAGCAGCTCCTCGGGGTTTAACAGTATGGCCCTCCACTTT CASSSSGFNSMALHF
TRBD2 TRBJ2-5 few TRBV20-1 TGCAGTGCTAGAGATCCACCTAGCGGTCCCCAAGAGACCCAGTACTTC CSARDPPSGPQETQYF
. TRBJ1-1 . TRBV6-5 TGTGCCAGCAGTTACTCGGTCAGGGTGAACACTGAAGCTTTCTTT CASSYSVRVNTEAFF
. TRBJ1-1 . TRBV6-9 TGTGCCAGCAGTTGGGCAGGGCTTACGAACACTGAAGCTTTCTTT CASSWAGLTNTEAFF
TRBD2 TRBJ2-5 few TRBV20-1 TGCAGTGCCCTGTACGCGGGGGATCAAGAGACCCAGTACTTC CSALYAGDQETQYF
. TRBJ2-6 many TRBV21-1 TGTGCCAGCAGCCCGGGTCAGGGTTCCTCTGGGGCCAACGTCCTGACTTTC CASSPGQGSSGANVLTF
TRBD1 TRBJ2-5 once TRBV10-3 TGTGCCATCAGTAGCGGACAGGGTGGGAGAGAGACCCAGTACTTC CAISSGQGGRETQYF
TRBD1 TRBJ1-2 . TRBV27 TGTGCCAGCAGACAGGGGAGGGGGTTGATTTCGGGTGGCTACACCTTC CASRQGRGLISGGYTF
. TRBJ1-3 . TRBV4-1 TGCGCCAGCAGCCACCCAGGGGCTGGAAACACCATATATTTT CASSHPGAGNTIYF